The subject of this entry is one T cell receptor (beta chain). The antigen remains undetermined. Per sample, 75,000 to 100,000 TCR templates underwent assay. TCRdb keeps only in-frame clones here, not all; method: immunoSEQ multiplex PCR. The profile shows over 100,000 clones, 93% of them singletons. This entry comes from a study of siplizumab effects on memory and regulatory T cells. Study outcomes and limitations: Naive T cells seemed more diverse than memory cells and seemed major alloresponse contributors. Treatment with siplizumab left mappable alloreactive CD4+ clones averaging approximately 69% Treg-derived, compared with 25% to 30% in controls.

CDR1 is MNHNY, CDR2 SVGAGI, per germline (reference sequence). Trimming left V 2 bases short and J 4 bases short, with 17 bases between. The CDR3 has 16 amino acids. This receptor was obtained from a human donor in good health. The sequenced sample was Tregs sorted from blood. The chain recombines TRBV6-6 with TRBJ1-1; D gene unclear. In nucleotides, the CDR3 is TGTGCCAGCAGTTACGCCCGGGGTCCGGGGATCACTGAAGCTTTCTTT. This gives the protein CASSYARGPGITEAFF.